This TCR beta chain was captured by sequencing in a study of T-cell memory formation after mild COVID-19. Study-wide points: Later expanders leaned CD4+, whereas day 15 to 85 contracting clones were balanced CD4/CD8. The main location of contracting CD4+ clones was CM and EM, and that of contracting CD8+ clones was EMRA.

cDNA libraries for TCR alpha and TCR beta, carrying sample barcodes and UMIs, came from 5'RACE with constant-segment primers. TCRdb re-called the 5' RACE reads through MiXCR, storing one row per CDR3 protein. This sample has 190,000 or so distinct CDR3 sequences; 25% to 35% occur once, and the top ten carry about an eighth. About this clonotype itself: Its antigen is undetermined.

The germline V gene has CDR1 LNHDA and CDR2 SQIVND (reference sequence). The CDR3 sequence is 14 residues long. The V end lost 1 base, the J end lost 2 bases, and 6 bases lay between the germline ends. The clonotype was recovered from an adult woman who had mild COVID-19 (a few samples of this study predate the infection). Cell type and time point are not known. Material: PBMCs or a T cell subset sorted from them (not recorded which). The chain has TRBV19 and TRBJ1-5; D uncertain. The CDR3: CASSIGRRNQPQHF. The DNA of the CDR3 is TGTGCCAGTAGTATAGGGAGGCGCAATCAGCCCCAGCATTTT. Based on the CDR3 plus reference TRBV19 and TRBJ1-5, the full variable domain is DGGITQSPKYLFRKEGQNVTLSCEQNLNHDAMYWYRQDPGQGLRLIYYSQIVNDFQKGDIAEGYSVSREKKESFPLTVTSAQKNPTAFYLCASSIGRRNQPQHFGDGTRLSIL.